Below are 16 T cell receptor beta chains sequenced from a single sample in a study of Tregs in tolerant kidney transplant recipients. The protocol was immunoSEQ multiplex PCR, while the TCRdb copy is restricted to in-frame clones and leaves out a portion. The table includes approximately 75,000 clones, under 95% detected once. This specimen consisted of Tregs from blood, obtained before the transplant. Every receptor here comes from a human donor who received a combined kidney and bone marrow transplant.

This sequence joins TRBV28 and TRBJ2-3; D might be TRBD1 or TRBD2, each matching 5 bases. Trimming cost V 6 bases and J 3 bases, with 22 bases left between them. The germline V gene has CDR1 MDHEN and CDR2 SYDVKM. This CDR3 region has 17 residues. CDR3 amino acids: CASSLLPGARVTDTQYF. The CDR3 coding sequence is TGTGCCAGCAGCCTCCTCCCCGGGGCTCGGGTTACAGATACGCAGTATTTT.

The V call is TRBV30, the J call TRBJ2-7, with TRBD1 matching 9 bases. The CDR3 covers 15 residues. Trimming took 2 bases from V and 3 from J; bases not matched to a gene: 8. CDR1 and CDR2 from the germline V gene are GTSNPN and SVGIG (reference sequence). The CDR3 sequence is CAWSITGTGSYEQYF. The DNA of the CDR3 is TGTGCCTGGAGTATTACCGGGACAGGGAGCTACGAGCAGTACTTC.

The V call is TRBV21-1, the J call TRBJ2-3; TRBD2 reflects the table's D call only, with no check against the DNA. TRBV21-1 is a documented pseudogene. The CDR3 is 19 residues long. CDR3 in amino acids: CASSKAASGRGMRSDTQYF. The CDR3 nucleotides read TGTGCCAGCAGCAAAGCCGCTAGCGGGAGGGGAATGAGGTCGGATACGCAGTATTTT.

V gene TRBV7-2 combines with J gene TRBJ2-6; D not resolved. Germline CDR1 SGHTA, CDR2 FQGNSA. The CDR3 has 14 residues. V gave up 2 bases and J gave up 0 bases, with 2 bases separating them. The CDR3 nucleotides read TGTGCCAGCAGCTTAAACTCTGGGGCCAACGTCCTGACTTTC. It specifies CASSLNSGANVLTF.

The V call is TRBV7-2, the J call TRBJ1-1; D ambiguous. Looked up from germline, CDR1 is SGHTA and CDR2 is FQGNSA. Trimming removed 1 base at V and 6 bases at J, with 12 bases between. The CDR3 extends over 14 amino acids. CDR3 sequence reads: CASSLVSGRAEAFF. Written as DNA, the CDR3 is TGTGCCAGCAGCTTAGTAAGCGGTAGGGCTGAAGCTTTCTTT.

V is TRBV28 and J is TRBJ1-1, with 7 bases identical to TRBD1. After removal of 3 bases from V and 0 bases from J, the junction contained 7 bases not matched to a gene. The CDR3 runs 16 residues. Germline lookup yields CDR1 MDHEN and CDR2 SYDVKM. In DNA form, the CDR3 reads TGTGCCAGCAGTTTTTGGTCCGGGACAGTGAACACTGAAGCTTTCTTT. Translating gives CASSFWSGTVNTEAFF.

The chain is built from TRBV7-2 and TRBJ1-1; D uncertain. The CDR3 runs to 15 residues. CDR1 and CDR2 from the germline V gene are SGHTA and FQGNSA. Between the trimmed V and J ends, which lost 1 base and 7 bases, there was a span of 16 bases. The CDR3 sequence is CASSLGPAGEGEAFF. The DNA of the CDR3 is TGTGCCAGCAGCTTAGGGCCCGCGGGCGAAGGTGAAGCTTTCTTT.

V and J are TRBV7-6 and TRBJ2-7; 12 bases agree with TRBD1. The length of the CDR3 is 16 residues. CDR1 is SGHVS and CDR2 is FNYEAQ in the germline V gene. The junction had 10 bases not matched to a gene; V was cut back by 3 bases and J by 7 bases. CDR3: CASSFLPGQGAREQYF. DNA for the CDR3: TGTGCCAGCAGCTTTCTTCCGGGACAGGGGGCGCGAGAGCAGTACTTC.

The chain recombines TRBV5-1 with TRBJ2-5; D is possibly TRBD2 (6 bases). V was pared by 4 bases and J by 5 bases, with 30 bases between. Germline CDR1 reads SGHRS; CDR2 reads YFSETQ. The CDR3 loop spans 19 amino acids. The CDR3 loop is CASSPEGVGRVGKWETQYF. CDR3 nucleotides: TGCGCCAGCAGCCCGGAGGGCGTTGGAAGGGTAGGGAAGTGGGAGACCCAGTACTTC.

The chain couples TRBV11-2 to TRBJ1-1; D is undetermined. Trimming removed 4 bases at V and 0 bases at J, with 21 bases between. This CDR3 region has 18 residues. The germline gives CDR1 SGHAT, CDR2 FQNNGV. The CDR3 DNA reads TGTGCCAGCAGCTCCCTGTTGAGGGCCGGCCTAATGAACACTGAAGCTTTCTTT. Its protein is CASSSLLRAGLMNTEAFF.

The J gene is TRBJ2-3, the V gene TRBV7-9; 8 bases are shared with TRBD2. V shed 0 bases and J 0 bases; nucleotides not matched to a gene: 5. The germline CDR1 and CDR2 sequences are SEHNR and FQNEAQ (reference sequence). The CDR3 sequence is 17 residues long. CDR3 residues: CASSLAGTSGSTDTQYF. CDR3 coding DNA: TGTGCCAGCAGCTTAGCAGGCACTAGCGGTAGCACAGATACGCAGTATTTT.

The CDR3 DNA is TGTGCCAGTAGGGGGACAGGGGGCCTCACAGATACGCAGTATTTT. It is translated as CASRGTGGLTDTQYF. The chain combines TRBV19 with TRBJ2-3; 12 bases map to TRBD1. V shed 6 bases, J shed 2 bases, and the junction held 3 bases outside the gene matches. CDR1 LNHDA and CDR2 SQIVND come from the germline V gene (reference sequence). The CDR3 contains 15 residues.

J is TRBJ1-1 and V is TRBV27; 9 nucleotides line up with TRBD1. The germline CDR1 and CDR2 sequences are MNHEY and SMNVEV (reference sequence). V lost 8 bases to trimming and J lost 1 base; unmatched junction nucleotides: 8. The CDR3 covers 15 residues. For the CDR3, the DNA is TGTGCCAGCGGGTACTTACAGGGGGCGAACACTGAAGCTTTCTTT. It is translated as CASGYLQGANTEAFF.

J is TRBJ1-3 and V is TRBV6-6; D perhaps matches TRBD1 (5 bases). Germline values: CDR1 MNHNY, CDR2 SVGAGI (reference sequence). V was clipped by 6 bases and J by 0 bases, with 15 bases between them. This CDR3 is 16 amino acids long. CDR3: CASSAGRVDSGNTIYF. CDR3 bases: TGTGCCAGCAGCGCGGGCAGGGTGGACTCTGGAAACACCATATATTTT.

The chain uses TRBV7-2 and TRBJ2-2; TRBD1 is a possible D gene (6 bases). Germline assignment: CDR1 SGHTA and CDR2 FQGNSA. CDR3 length equals 15 residues. The V and J ends lost 1 base and 4 bases respectively, with 10 bases between them. The CDR3 protein is CASSLDLGGTGELFF. The CDR3 nucleotides read TGTGCCAGCAGCTTAGACCTAGGGGGCACCGGGGAGCTGTTTTTT. Using reference TRBV7-2 and TRBJ2-2 for the parts outside the CDR3, the full variable domain is GAGVSQSPSNKVTEKGKDVELRCDPISGHTALYWYRQSLGQGLEFLIYFQGNSAPDKSGLPSDRFSAERTGGSVSTLTIQRTQQEDSAVYLCASSLDLGGTGELFFGEGSRLTVL.

The V gene is TRBV5-4, the J gene TRBJ2-2; D gene ambiguous. This CDR3 has 14 amino acids. Germline CDR1 SGHNT, CDR2 YYREEE (reference sequence). The ends were cut back, 4 bases at V and 6 bases at J, with 13 bases in the middle. This CDR3 reads CASSQSLVPGELFF. In DNA, the CDR3 is TGTGCCAGCAGCCAATCCCTTGTCCCCGGGGAGCTGTTTTTT.